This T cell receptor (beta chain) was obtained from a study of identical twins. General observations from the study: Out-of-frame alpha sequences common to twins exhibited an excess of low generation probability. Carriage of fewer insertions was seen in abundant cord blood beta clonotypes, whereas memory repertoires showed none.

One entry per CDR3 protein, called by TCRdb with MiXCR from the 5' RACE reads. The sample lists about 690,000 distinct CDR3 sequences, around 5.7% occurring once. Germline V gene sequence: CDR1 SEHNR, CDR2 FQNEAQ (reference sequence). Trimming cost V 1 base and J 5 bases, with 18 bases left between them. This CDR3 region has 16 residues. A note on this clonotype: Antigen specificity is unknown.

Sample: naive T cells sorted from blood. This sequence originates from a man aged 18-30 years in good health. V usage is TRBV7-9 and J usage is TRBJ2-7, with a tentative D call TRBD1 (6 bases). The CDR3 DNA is TGTGCCAGCAGCTTAGGGATACGGGACATCGGGAACGAGCAGTACTTC. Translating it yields CASSLGIRDIGNEQYF.